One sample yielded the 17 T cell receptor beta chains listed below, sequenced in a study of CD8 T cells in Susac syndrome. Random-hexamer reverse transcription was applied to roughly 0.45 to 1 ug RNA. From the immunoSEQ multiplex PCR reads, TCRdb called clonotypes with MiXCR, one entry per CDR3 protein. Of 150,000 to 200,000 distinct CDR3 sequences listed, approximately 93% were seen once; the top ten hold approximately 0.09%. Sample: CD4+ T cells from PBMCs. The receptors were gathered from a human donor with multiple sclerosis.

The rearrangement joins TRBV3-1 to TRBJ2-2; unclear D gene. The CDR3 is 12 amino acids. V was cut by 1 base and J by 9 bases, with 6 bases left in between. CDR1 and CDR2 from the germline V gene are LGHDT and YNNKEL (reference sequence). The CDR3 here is CASSQGSRELFF. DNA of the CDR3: TGTGCCAGCAGCCAAGGTTCTAGGGAGCTGTTTTTT.

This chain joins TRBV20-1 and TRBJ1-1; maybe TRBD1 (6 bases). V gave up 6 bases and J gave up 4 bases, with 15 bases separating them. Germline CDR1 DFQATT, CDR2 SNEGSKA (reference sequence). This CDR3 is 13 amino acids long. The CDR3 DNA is TGCAGTGCAGTCAGACAGGCCGGCACTGAAGCTTTCTTT. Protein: CSAVRQAGTEAFF.

CDR3 in amino acids: CASSGGLASISTDTQYF. For the CDR3, the DNA is TGTGCCAGCAGCGGGGGACTAGCCAGCATTAGCACAGATACGCAGTATTTT. The gene calls are TRBV11-2 and TRBJ2-3; 9 bases map to TRBD2. The germline CDR1 and CDR2 sequences are SGHAT and FQNNGV. The CDR3 length is 17 residues. V gave up 5 bases and J gave up 0 bases; unmatched junction bases: 9.

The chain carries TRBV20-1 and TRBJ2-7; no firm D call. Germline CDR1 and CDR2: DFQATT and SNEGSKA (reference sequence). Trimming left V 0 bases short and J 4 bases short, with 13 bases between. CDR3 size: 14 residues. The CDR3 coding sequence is TGCAGTGCTAGAGACATCCCCGGCGCGTACGAGCAGTACTTC. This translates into CSARDIPGAYEQYF.

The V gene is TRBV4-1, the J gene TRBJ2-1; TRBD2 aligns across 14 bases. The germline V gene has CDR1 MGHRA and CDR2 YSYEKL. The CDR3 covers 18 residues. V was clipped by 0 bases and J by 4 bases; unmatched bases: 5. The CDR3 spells CASSQDPRLAGGYNEQFF. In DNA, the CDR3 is TGCGCCAGCAGCCAAGATCCCCGACTAGCGGGGGGGTACAATGAGCAGTTCTTC.

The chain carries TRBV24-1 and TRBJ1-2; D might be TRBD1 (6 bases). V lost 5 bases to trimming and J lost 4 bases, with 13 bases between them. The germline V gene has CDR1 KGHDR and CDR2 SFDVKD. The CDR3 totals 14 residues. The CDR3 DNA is TGTGCCACCAGTGCCTCCACAGGGTTCTATGGCTACACCTTC. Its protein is CATSASTGFYGYTF.

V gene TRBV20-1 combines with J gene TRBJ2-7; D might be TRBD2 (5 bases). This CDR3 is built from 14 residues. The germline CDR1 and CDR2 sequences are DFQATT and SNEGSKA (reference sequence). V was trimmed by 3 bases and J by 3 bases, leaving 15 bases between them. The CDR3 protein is CSARSIGRDYEQYF. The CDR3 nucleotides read TGCAGTGCTAGGTCTATAGGACGGGACTACGAGCAGTACTTC.

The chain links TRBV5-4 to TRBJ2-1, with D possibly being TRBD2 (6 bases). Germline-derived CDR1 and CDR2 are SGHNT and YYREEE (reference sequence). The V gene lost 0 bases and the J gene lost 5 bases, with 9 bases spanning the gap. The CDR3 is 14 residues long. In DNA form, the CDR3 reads TGTGCCAGCAGCTTGGGCCCGGGGGACAATGAGCAGTTCTTC. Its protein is CASSLGPGDNEQFF.

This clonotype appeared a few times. The CDR3 protein is CASSQASGGAETQYF. For the CDR3, the DNA is TGTGCCAGCTCACAGGCGAGCGGGGGGGCCGAGACCCAGTACTTC. The chain joins TRBV18 to TRBJ2-5; TRBD2 agrees at 10 bases. V shed 4 bases and J 5 bases; nucleotides not matched to a gene: 7. The CDR3 extends over 15 amino acids. Germline values: CDR1 KGHSH, CDR2 LQKENI.

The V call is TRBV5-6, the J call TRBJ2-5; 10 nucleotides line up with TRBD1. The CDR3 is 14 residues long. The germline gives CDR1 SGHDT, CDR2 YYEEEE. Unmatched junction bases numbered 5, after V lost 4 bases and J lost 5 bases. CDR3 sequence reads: CASSTTGGEETQYF. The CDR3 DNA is TGTGCCAGCAGCACGACAGGGGGCGAGGAGACCCAGTACTTC.

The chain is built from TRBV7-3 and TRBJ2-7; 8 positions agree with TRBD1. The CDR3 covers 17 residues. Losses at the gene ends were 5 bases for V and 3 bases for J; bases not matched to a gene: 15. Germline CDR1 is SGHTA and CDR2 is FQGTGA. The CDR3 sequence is CASSLMFDRGGYYEQYF. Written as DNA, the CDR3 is TGTGCCAGCAGCCTCATGTTTGACAGGGGCGGATACTACGAGCAGTACTTC.

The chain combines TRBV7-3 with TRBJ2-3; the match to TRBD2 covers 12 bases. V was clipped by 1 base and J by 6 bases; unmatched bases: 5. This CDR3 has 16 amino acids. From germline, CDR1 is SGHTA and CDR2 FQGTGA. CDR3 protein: CASSLRRTSGMDTQYF. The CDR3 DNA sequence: TGTGCCAGCAGCTTAAGGAGGACTAGCGGGATGGATACGCAGTATTTT.

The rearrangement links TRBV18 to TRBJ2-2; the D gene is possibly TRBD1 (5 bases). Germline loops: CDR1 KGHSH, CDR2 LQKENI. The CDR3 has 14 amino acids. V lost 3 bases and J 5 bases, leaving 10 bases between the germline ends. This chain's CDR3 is CASSPDIGTGELFF. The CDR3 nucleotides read TGTGCCAGCTCACCGGACATTGGAACCGGGGAGCTGTTTTTT.

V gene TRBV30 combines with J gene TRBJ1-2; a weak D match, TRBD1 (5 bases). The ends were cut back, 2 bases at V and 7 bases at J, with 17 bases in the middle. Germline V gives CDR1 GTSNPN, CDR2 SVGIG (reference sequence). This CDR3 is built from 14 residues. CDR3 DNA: TGTGCCTGGAGTAGGGGCCCCACGGCGGCTGGCTACACCTTC. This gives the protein CAWSRGPTAAGYTF. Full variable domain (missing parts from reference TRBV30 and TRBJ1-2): SQTIHQWPATLVQPVGSPLSLECTVEGTSNPNLYWYRQAAGRGLQLLFYSVGIGQISSEVPQNLSASRPQDRQFILSSKKLLLSDSGFYLCAWSRGPTAAGYTFGSGTRLTVV.

CDR3 in amino acids: CASSSGLADYYEQYF. The DNA for the CDR3 is TGCGCCAGCAGCTCAGGACTAGCGGATTACTACGAGCAGTACTTC. This rearrangement joins TRBV5-1 to TRBJ2-7; TRBD2 matches at 10 bases. The germline gives CDR1 SGHRS, CDR2 YFSETQ. V was clipped by 3 bases and J by 3 bases; unmatched bases: 6. The CDR3 contains 15 residues.

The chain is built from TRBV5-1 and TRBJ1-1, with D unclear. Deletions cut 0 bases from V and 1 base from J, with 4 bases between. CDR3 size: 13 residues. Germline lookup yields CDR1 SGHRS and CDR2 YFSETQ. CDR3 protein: CASSLVWNTEAFF. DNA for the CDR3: TGCGCCAGCAGCTTGGTCTGGAACACTGAAGCTTTCTTT. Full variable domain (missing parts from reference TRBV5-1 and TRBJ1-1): KAGVTQTPRYLIKTRGQQVTLSCSPISGHRSVSWYQQTPGQGLQFLFEYFSETQRNKGNFPGRFSGRQFSNSRSEMNVSTLELGDSALYLCASSLVWNTEAFFGQGTRLTVV.

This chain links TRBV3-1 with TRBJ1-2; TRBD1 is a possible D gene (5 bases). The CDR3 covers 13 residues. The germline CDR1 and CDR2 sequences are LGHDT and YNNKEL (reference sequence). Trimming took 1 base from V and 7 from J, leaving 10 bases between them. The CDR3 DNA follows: TGTGCCAGCAGCCAAGGGGGCCGGGGTGGCTACACCTTC. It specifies CASSQGGRGGYTF.